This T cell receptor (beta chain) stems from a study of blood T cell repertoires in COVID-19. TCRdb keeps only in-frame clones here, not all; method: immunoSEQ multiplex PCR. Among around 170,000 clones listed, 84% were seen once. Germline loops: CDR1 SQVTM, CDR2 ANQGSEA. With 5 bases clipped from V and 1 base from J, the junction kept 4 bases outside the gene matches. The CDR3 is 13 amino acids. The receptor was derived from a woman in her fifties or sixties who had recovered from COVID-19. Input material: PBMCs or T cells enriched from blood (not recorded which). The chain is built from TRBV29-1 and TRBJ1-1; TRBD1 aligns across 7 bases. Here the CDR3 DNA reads TGCAGCGTTCACAGGGGAGGGAACACTGAAGCTTTCTTT. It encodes CSVHRGGNTEAFF.